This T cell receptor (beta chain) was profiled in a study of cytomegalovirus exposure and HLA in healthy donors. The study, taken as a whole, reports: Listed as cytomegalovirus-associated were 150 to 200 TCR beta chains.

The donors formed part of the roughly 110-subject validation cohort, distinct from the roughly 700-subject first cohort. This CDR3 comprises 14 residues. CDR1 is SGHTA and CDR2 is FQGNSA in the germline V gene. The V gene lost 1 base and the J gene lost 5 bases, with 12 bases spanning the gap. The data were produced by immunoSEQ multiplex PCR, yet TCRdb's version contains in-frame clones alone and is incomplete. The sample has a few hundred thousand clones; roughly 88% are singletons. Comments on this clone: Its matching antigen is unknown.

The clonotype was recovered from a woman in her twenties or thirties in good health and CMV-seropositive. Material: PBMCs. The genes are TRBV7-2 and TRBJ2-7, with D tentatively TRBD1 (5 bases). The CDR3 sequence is CASSLGTRTDEQYF. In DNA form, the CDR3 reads TGTGCCAGCAGCTTAGGGACACGCACCGACGAGCAGTACTTC.